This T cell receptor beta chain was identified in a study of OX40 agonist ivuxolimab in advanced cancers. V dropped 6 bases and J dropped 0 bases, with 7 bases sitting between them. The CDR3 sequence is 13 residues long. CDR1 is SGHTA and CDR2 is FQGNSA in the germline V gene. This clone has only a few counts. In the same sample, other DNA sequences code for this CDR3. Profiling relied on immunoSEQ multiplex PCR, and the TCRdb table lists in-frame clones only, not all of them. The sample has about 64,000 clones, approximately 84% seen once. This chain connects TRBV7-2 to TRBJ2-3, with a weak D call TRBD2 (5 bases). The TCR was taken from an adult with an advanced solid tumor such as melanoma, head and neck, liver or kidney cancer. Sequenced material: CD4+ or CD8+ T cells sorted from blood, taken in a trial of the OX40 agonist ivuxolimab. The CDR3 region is CASSRGSTDTQYF. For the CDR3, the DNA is TGTGCCAGCAGTCGCGGGAGCACAGATACGCAGTATTTT.